This TCR beta chain emerged from a study of T cell responses to AZD1222 COVID-19 vaccine. Study details: Second doses were pooled across both intervals (about 4 or about 12 weeks). Overall study findings and caveats: Repertoire collection took place solely once the T cell response had peaked.

Assay: immunoSEQ multiplex PCR; the TCRdb copy retains only in-frame clones and omits some. Of about 62,000 clones in the sample, about 70% are singletons; the top ten hold more than 13%. Notes on this clone: The antigen remains undetermined.

Sequenced material: peripheral blood, taken on day 0 of AZD1222 vaccination. This TCR came from an adult in good health.

DNA of the CDR3: TGTGCCACCAGTGAGACAGGGACTAGCGGTTGGGAGACCCAGTACTTC. This gives the protein CATSETGTSGWETQYF. The rearrangement joins TRBV24-1 to TRBJ2-5; TRBD2 matches 11 bases. The germline gives CDR1 KGHDR, CDR2 SFDVKD. This CDR3 has 16 amino acids. V was pared by 4 bases and J by 5 bases, with 8 bases of the junction left unmatched.